This entry lists 15 T cell receptor beta chains sequenced from one sample in a study of graft-versus-host responses after intestinal transplantation. Method: immunoSEQ multiplex PCR; TCRdb's copy keeps in-frame clones and lacks some. The data show under 150,000 clones, with approximately 95% seen just once and more than 3% held by the top ten. These receptors have no known antigen. Here the sequenced sample was unstimulated CD8+ T cells sorted from spleen or lymph node cells, taken before intestinal transplant. The source is a human donor who received an intestinal transplant.

The rearrangement links TRBV16 to TRBJ1-6; no clear D. The V gene's germline CDR1 is KGHSY and CDR2 FQNENV. The CDR3 has 14 residues. V was trimmed by 4 bases and J by 9 bases, leaving 13 bases between them. CDR3 nucleotides: TGTGCCAGCAGCCCCGGGCCGGTGGGTTCACCCCTCCACTTT. Its protein product is CASSPGPVGSPLHF.

This chain links TRBV7-3 with TRBJ2-1; the match to TRBD2 covers 9 bases. The CDR3 has 16 residues. V lost 5 bases to trimming and J lost 4 bases; unmatched junction nucleotides: 9. The germline V gene has CDR1 SGHTA and CDR2 FQGTGA. The CDR3 sequence is CASSTLSGSFYNEQFF. CDR3 nucleotides: TGTGCCAGCAGCACCCTTAGCGGGAGTTTTTACAATGAGCAGTTCTTC.

This clone was observed once. The rearrangement uses TRBV2 and TRBJ1-2, with D unresolved. The V gene lost 3 bases and the J gene lost 1 base, with 9 bases spanning the gap. The CDR3 consists of 14 residues. Germline V gene lookup returns CDR1 SNHLY and CDR2 FYNNEI. The CDR3 DNA is TGTGCCAGCAGTGACTCTAGGAGTAACTATGGCTACACCTTC. Translating gives CASSDSRSNYGYTF. Filled out from reference TRBV2 and TRBJ1-2, the complete variable domain reads EPEVTQTPSHQVTQMGQEVILRCVPISNHLYFYWYRQILGQKVEFLVSFYNNEISEKSEIFDDQFSVERPDGSNFTLKIRSTKLEDSAMYFCASSDSRSNYGYTFGSGTRLTVV.

The genes are TRBV4-3 and TRBJ2-7, with D possibly TRBD1 on 6 matching bases. Germline CDR1 reads LGHNA; CDR2 reads YSLEER. V was pared by 0 bases and J by 1 base, with 10 bases between. The CDR3 sequence is 15 residues long. CDR3 sequence reads: CASSQETGPSYEQYF. DNA of the CDR3: TGCGCCAGCAGCCAAGAGACAGGTCCTTCCTACGAGCAGTACTTC.

This clone was observed a single time. The genes are TRBV6-1 and TRBJ2-1; TRBD2 matches at 10 bases. Losses at the gene ends were 10 bases for V and 6 bases for J; bases not matched to a gene: 9. The CDR3 is made up of 14 amino acids. Looked up from germline, CDR1 is MNHNS and CDR2 is SASEGT. The CDR3 reads CANSGTSVPNEQFF. DNA for the CDR3: TGTGCCAACTCCGGGACTAGCGTCCCCAATGAGCAGTTCTTC.

V gene TRBV10-1 combines with J gene TRBJ2-5; 7 bases map to TRBD1. The CDR3 has 17 amino acids. The germline V gene encodes CDR1 WNHNN and CDR2 SYGVQD (reference sequence). The V and J ends lost 2 bases and 11 bases, in that order; junction bases with no gene match: 20. CDR3 sequence: CASSEGPGGHGRGEQYF. CDR3 nucleotides: TGCGCCAGCAGTGAGGGCCCAGGGGGACACGGAAGAGGGGAGCAGTACTTC.

CDR3 loop: CATSKEGTAYTEAFF. CDR3 DNA sequence: TGTGCCACCAGCAAGGAAGGGACAGCGTACACTGAAGCTTTCTTT. This sequence joins TRBV15 and TRBJ1-1, with 7 bases that match TRBD1. CDR1 LNHNV and CDR2 YYDKDF come from the germline V gene (reference sequence). The CDR3 runs 15 residues. The junction had 8 bases not matched to a gene; V was cut back by 4 bases and J by 3 bases.

This sequence joins TRBV11-3 and TRBJ2-3, with 7 bases lining up with TRBD2. Germline lookup yields CDR1 SGHNT and CDR2 YENEEA. After removal of 5 bases from V and 4 bases from J, the junction contained 6 bases not matched to a gene. The CDR3 totals 14 residues. The CDR3 DNA is TGTGCCAGCAGCCCCCGCGGGGGATCAGATACGCAGTATTTT. As protein: CASSPRGGSDTQYF.

The chain is built from TRBV7-9 and TRBJ2-1; D gene unclear. Germline CDR1 is SEHNR and CDR2 is FQNEAQ (reference sequence). The CDR3 runs 17 residues. V was trimmed by 5 bases and J by 0 bases, leaving 17 bases between them. CDR3 sequence reads: CASSGIPRSSSYNEQFF. The CDR3 coding sequence is TGTGCCAGCAGCGGTATCCCACGGTCCAGCTCCTACAATGAGCAGTTCTTC.

The V and J genes are TRBV15 and TRBJ1-1; D may be TRBD1 (6 bases). The V gene's germline CDR1 is LNHNV and CDR2 YYDKDF (reference sequence). The CDR3 spans 16 residues. Between the trimmed V and J ends, which lost 4 bases and 4 bases, there was a span of 19 bases. CDR3 sequence: CATSTHNSGEGTEAFF. CDR3 DNA: TGTGCCACCAGCACCCACAATTCAGGGGAGGGCACTGAAGCTTTCTTT.

The gene calls are TRBV27 and TRBJ1-2; TRBD1 matches at 11 bases. Germline-derived CDR1 and CDR2 are MNHEY and SMNVEV (reference sequence). This CDR3 comprises 14 residues. V gave up 6 bases and J gave up 4 bases; unmatched junction bases: 4. CDR3 amino acids: CASRGTGGVYGYTF. In DNA, the CDR3 is TGTGCCAGCAGAGGGACAGGGGGTGTCTATGGCTACACCTTC.

V gene TRBV25-1 combines with J gene TRBJ2-1; TRBD2 matches at 7 bases. The length of the CDR3 is 15 residues. The germline gives CDR1 MGHDK, CDR2 SYGVNS. The J segment lost 7 bases and the V segment lost 3 bases, leaving 9 bases of the junction unmatched. CDR3 in DNA: TGTGCCAGCAGTGAGGTGGCGGGAGTTAGGAATGAGCAGTTCTTC. Its translation is CASSEVAGVRNEQFF.

The chain carries TRBV4-3 and TRBJ2-3, with 7 bases that match TRBD2. The CDR3 extends over 16 amino acids. Germline assignment: CDR1 LGHNA and CDR2 YSLEER. With 0 bases clipped from V and 3 bases from J, the junction kept 6 bases outside the gene matches. The CDR3 DNA is TGCGCCAGCAGCCAAGATAGCCTAGCGGATACAGATACGCAGTATTTT. It codes for CASSQDSLADTDTQYF.

This chain links TRBV27 with TRBJ2-7; no clear D. Germline-derived CDR1 and CDR2 are MNHEY and SMNVEV (reference sequence). The V and J ends lost 0 bases and 2 bases respectively, with 14 bases between them. This CDR3 has 16 amino acids. The CDR3 DNA reads TGTGCCAGCAGTTTATCCTCGGCAGGCAGAACCTACGAGCAGTACTTC. The encoded protein is CASSLSSAGRTYEQYF.

This chain connects TRBV29-1 to TRBJ1-1, with TRBD1 as a possible D gene (6 bases). In germline, CDR1 is SQVTM, CDR2 ANQGSEA. V was cut by 1 base and J by 1 base, with 10 bases left in between. This CDR3 is 14 amino acids long. DNA for the CDR3: TGCAGCGTTGAAGCCCAGGGGTCGAACACTGAAGCTTTCTTT. As protein: CSVEAQGSNTEAFF.